This TCR beta chain stems from a study of blood T cell repertoires in COVID-19. Source study methods: Amplification with reference gene primers provided the estimates of nucleated cell counts. Some clones are missing from TCRdb's copy, which holds only in-frame ones; the method was immunoSEQ multiplex PCR. The D gene and trimming were derived from the DNA, and the V and J assignments and clone size from that table. Of hundreds of thousands of clones listed, 89% are singletons. Looked up from germline, CDR1 is SNHLY and CDR2 is FYNNEI. V lost 8 bases, J lost 0 bases, and 11 bases lay in between. The CDR3 runs to 13 residues. All enrollees were roughly 18 to 89 years old and from roughly 22 US areas.

This sequence was found in a man aged 60 to 69 who had recovered from COVID-19. Sample: PBMCs or T cells enriched from blood (not recorded which). V and J are TRBV2 and TRBJ2-7, with D possibly matching TRBD2 (6 bases). The CDR3 spells CASSGVSSYEQYF. Written as DNA, the CDR3 is TGTGCCAGCTCGGGAGTGAGCTCCTACGAGCAGTACTTC.